Below are 18 T cell receptor beta chains sequenced from a single sample in a study of cytomegalovirus exposure and HLA in healthy donors. In the PCR, 60 Vbeta and 13 Jbeta primers were used. The method was immunoSEQ multiplex PCR; TCRdb's version includes in-frame clones alone and lacks a portion of them. There are more than 85,000 clones in the sample; roughly two thirds occur only once, and 6.3% lies in the top ten. Sample: PBMCs. These receptors all come from a woman aged 30 to 39 in good health and CMV-seronegative.

This clone occurred once. The V gene is TRBV4-2, the J gene TRBJ1-2, with 8 bases identical to TRBD1. V gave up 1 base and J gave up 0 bases; unmatched junction bases: 4. CDR3 size: 16 residues. Germline lookup yields CDR1 LGHNA and CDR2 YNFKEQ. CDR3 loop: CASSQGQGQPNYGYTF. For the CDR3, the DNA is TGTGCCAGCAGCCAAGGACAGGGGCAACCTAACTATGGCTACACCTTC.

The chain links TRBV29-1 to TRBJ2-1, with a possible D match to TRBD2 (6 bases). The germline CDR1 and CDR2 sequences are SQVTM and ANQGSEA. V gave up 7 bases and J gave up 8 bases, with 18 bases separating them. This CDR3 has 13 residues. The CDR3 reads CSDTPGASYEQFF. DNA of the CDR3: TGCAGCGATACCCCGGGAGCATCTTATGAGCAGTTCTTC.

In its sample, this clone was seen once. The gene calls are TRBV9 and TRBJ2-2; TRBD2 matches 15 bases. CDR1 and CDR2 from the germline V gene are SGDLS and YYNGEE. The CDR3 is made up of 17 amino acids. V was clipped by 4 bases and J by 5 bases; unmatched bases: 6. CDR3 amino acids: CASSIGTSGGSTGELFF. CDR3 DNA sequence: TGTGCCAGCAGCATCGGGACTAGCGGGGGGAGTACCGGGGAGCTGTTTTTT.

The chain combines TRBV4-2 with TRBJ2-1; D ambiguous. The CDR3 spans 13 residues. Germline lookup yields CDR1 LGHNA and CDR2 YNFKEQ. Trimming removed 0 bases at V and 8 bases at J, with 8 bases between. CDR3 region: CASSQDLEYEQFF. The CDR3 region has the DNA TGTGCCAGCAGCCAAGATCTAGAATATGAGCAGTTCTTC.

This clone appeared a few times. The chain joins TRBV27 to TRBJ1-5; TRBD1 matches 9 bases. CDR1 MNHEY and CDR2 SMNVEV come from the germline V gene (reference sequence). Trimming removed 5 bases from V and 4 bases from J; junction bases left unmatched: 6. This CDR3 comprises 15 residues. DNA of the CDR3: TGTGCCAGCAGTCCCCGGGACAGGGCGAATCAGCCCCAGCATTTT. This sequence encodes CASSPRDRANQPQHF.

This clone appeared a few times. The chain couples TRBV20-1 to TRBJ2-7, with D unresolved. CDR3 size: 11 residues. Trimming pared 6 bases from V and 2 bases from J, leaving 8 bases between. Germline V gives CDR1 DFQATT, CDR2 SNEGSKA (reference sequence). In DNA, the CDR3 is TGCAGTGCCAAGCTAGCCTACGAGCAGTACTTC. Protein product: CSAKLAYEQYF.

This clone came up once. V and J are TRBV5-1 and TRBJ2-1, with 16 nucleotides matching TRBD2. Germline V gives CDR1 SGHRS, CDR2 YFSETQ. V lost 4 bases to trimming and J lost 12 bases; unmatched junction nucleotides: 10. This CDR3 comprises 16 residues. The CDR3 here is CASSPGLAGGSGGQFF. CDR3 DNA sequence: TGCGCCAGCAGCCCGGGACTAGCGGGAGGGTCGGGGGGGCAGTTCTTC.

The rearrangement uses TRBV7-8 and TRBJ2-1; tentative D call: TRBD2 (5 bases). CDR1 and CDR2 from the germline V gene are SGHVS and FQNEAQ. The CDR3 consists of 16 residues. V was pared by 2 bases and J by 4 bases, with 15 bases between. The CDR3 sequence is CASSLWGAAIYNEQFF. CDR3 DNA: TGTGCCAGCAGCTTATGGGGAGCGGCTATATACAATGAGCAGTTCTTC.

This chain uses TRBV6-6 with TRBJ1-2; D is perhaps TRBD1 (5 bases). V was clipped by 4 bases and J by 8 bases, with 11 bases between them. The CDR3 is 12 amino acids. CDR1 is MNHNY, CDR2 SVGAGI, per germline (reference sequence). The CDR3 DNA reads as TGTGCCAGCAGTTCCTCAGGGAGGGGCTACACCTTC. It codes for CASSSSGRGYTF.

The V and J genes are TRBV28 and TRBJ2-7, with a weak D call TRBD2 (5 bases). Per the germline V gene, CDR1 is MDHEN and CDR2 is SYDVKM. The CDR3 loop spans 14 amino acids. Trimming left V 2 bases short and J 7 bases short, with 15 bases between. The CDR3 nucleotides are TGTGCCAGCAGTTTACCTAGCTTGGGGTCGGAGCAGTACTTC. It codes for CASSLPSLGSEQYF.

This clone was seen a few times. This rearrangement joins TRBV10-3 to TRBJ2-3, with D possibly being TRBD2 (5 bases). This CDR3 contains 14 residues. Germline lookup yields CDR1 ENHRY and CDR2 SYGVKD. The germline V and J ends were trimmed by 3 bases and 4 bases, with 11 bases remaining between them. The CDR3 DNA is TGTGCCATCAGTGACGGCGGGTTGTCAGATACGCAGTATTTT. This translates into CAISDGGLSDTQYF.

The chain employs TRBV7-9 and TRBJ2-7; TRBD2 aligns across 14 bases. J lost 8 bases, V lost 3 bases, and 6 bases had no gene match. Looked up from germline, CDR1 is SEHNR and CDR2 is FQNEAQ (reference sequence). This CDR3 comprises 15 residues. CDR3 nucleotides: TGTGCCAGCAGCTTGGGGGGACTAGCGGGAGTTAAGCAGTACTTC. It is translated as CASSLGGLAGVKQYF.

This chain links TRBV5-1 with TRBJ2-7; 8 bases fit TRBD2. V lost 1 base and J lost 0; bases outside the gene matches: 9. Germline V gene lookup returns CDR1 SGHRS and CDR2 YFSETQ. The CDR3 sequence is 17 residues long. CDR3 loop: CASSLHRAGGISYEQYF. DNA for the CDR3: TGCGCCAGCAGCTTGCATCGTGCGGGAGGCATCTCCTACGAGCAGTACTTC.

Comment on this clone: Other DNA variants within this sample encode the same CDR3. This chain connects TRBV5-1 to TRBJ2-7; D is possibly TRBD1 (6 bases). The germline gives CDR1 SGHRS, CDR2 YFSETQ. Trimming took 0 bases from V and 2 from J, leaving 9 bases between them. The CDR3 totals 14 residues. The CDR3 nucleotides are TGCGCCAGCAGCTTGGCCAGGGGCACCTACGAGCAGTACTTC. This gives the protein CASSLARGTYEQYF.

The chain links TRBV5-6 to TRBJ1-5, with D unresolved. Germline V gene lookup returns CDR1 SGHDT and CDR2 YYEEEE. There are 14 residues in the CDR3. V lost 1 base and J 9 bases, leaving 14 bases between the germline ends. The chain's CDR3 is CASSLRSGLGPQHF. The CDR3 nucleotides are TGTGCCAGCAGCTTGCGGAGCGGGTTGGGGCCCCAGCATTTT.

The table lists this clone with a few counts. Additional DNA sequences in this sample encode the identical CDR3. This CDR3 is CASSLGGNSNQPQHF. For the CDR3, the DNA is TGTGCCAGCAGCTTAGGAGGGAATAGCAATCAGCCCCAGCATTTT. The chain couples TRBV7-9 to TRBJ1-5; no firm D call. CDR3 length: 15 residues. Germline V CDR1 and CDR2: SEHNR, FQNEAQ (reference sequence). V lost 1 base, J lost 0 bases, and 7 bases lay in between.

This chain connects TRBV27 to TRBJ2-2, with D possibly TRBD2 on 5 matching bases. Germline CDR1 reads MNHEY; CDR2 reads SMNVEV (reference sequence). The CDR3 covers 16 residues. Trimming took off 8 bases at V and 0 bases at J, with 16 bases between the two ends. CDR3 amino acids: CASSRGGLSNTGELFF. The CDR3 bases are TGTGCCAGCTCCCGAGGAGGCCTATCGAACACCGGGGAGCTGTTTTTT.

The rearrangement links TRBV5-1 to TRBJ2-1, with 8 bases identical to TRBD2. After removal of 0 bases from V and 8 bases from J, the junction contained 7 bases not matched to a gene. This CDR3 comprises 15 residues. Germline V gives CDR1 SGHRS, CDR2 YFSETQ. CDR3 sequence reads: CASSLVGTSFDEQFF. The CDR3 DNA is TGCGCCAGCAGCTTGGTCGGGACTAGTTTCGATGAGCAGTTCTTC.